One and the same sample provided the 21 T cell receptor beta chains below, sequenced in a study of T-cell reconstitution after alpha-beta-depleted transplantation in children. The library targeted TCRbeta and was prepared with unique molecular identifiers. One entry per CDR3 protein, called by TCRdb with MiXCR from the PCR reads. This table has around 600,000 distinct CDR3 sequences, more than 20% appearing once. The material was PBMCs, mostly from graft donor cells, obtained 360 days after TCRalphabeta/CD19-depleted stem cell transplant. Receptors were obtained from a boy under three years old who had a stem cell transplant for acute myeloid leukemia, so the T cells may come from the graft donor.

The V gene is TRBV7-9, the J gene TRBJ2-7; D could derive from TRBD1 or TRBD2 (5 bases each). Trimming stripped 3 bases from V and 0 bases from J, with 15 bases between. This CDR3 is 16 amino acids long. Germline V CDR1 and CDR2: SEHNR, FQNEAQ (reference sequence). CDR3 sequence reads: CASSFPGTVSSYEQYV. The CDR3 DNA sequence: TGTGCCAGCAGCTTTCCCGGGACCGTTAGCTCCTACGAGCAGTACGTC.

This clonotype was detected ten times or more. DNA of the CDR3: TGCAGTGCGGCCCAGGCAGGAAGGGAGACCCAGTACTTC. Protein product: CSAAQAGRETQYF. The genes are TRBV20-1 and TRBJ2-5; D uncertain. Germline assignment: CDR1 DFQATT and CDR2 SNEGSKA (reference sequence). The CDR3 extends over 13 amino acids. The ends were cut back, 6 bases at V and 5 bases at J, with 16 bases in the middle.

The sample holds a few counts of this clonotype. This chain uses TRBV4-3 with TRBJ2-7; D is perhaps TRBD1 or TRBD2 (5 bases each). V was cut by 0 bases and J by 3 bases, with 15 bases left in between. Germline CDR1 reads LGHNA; CDR2 reads YSLEER. The CDR3 contains 16 residues. The CDR3 DNA is TGCGCCAGCAGCCAAGATTCGGGACGGGGAGACTACGAGCAGTACTTC. Its translation: CASSQDSGRGDYEQYF.

The V gene is TRBV28, the J gene TRBJ2-7; TRBD1 aligns across 7 bases. With 6 bases clipped from V and 3 bases from J, the junction kept 8 bases outside the gene matches. The CDR3 is 14 amino acids. Germline CDR1 reads MDHEN; CDR2 reads SYDVKM. CDR3 in DNA: TGTGCCAGCAGCCGCGGACAGGCGAGCTACGAGCAGTACGTC. This sequence encodes CASSRGQASYEQYV.

This clonotype was picked up many times. CDR3 in amino acids: CASSRTGAYEQYV. The DNA for the CDR3 is TGTGCCAGCAGCCGGACAGGGGCCTACGAGCAGTACGTC. This chain joins TRBV12-3 or TRBV12-4 and TRBJ2-7; TRBD1 matches 9 bases. The CDR3 is made up of 13 amino acids. With V trimmed by 6 bases and J by 2 bases, 2 bases remained unmatched.

V and J are TRBV25-1 and TRBJ1-2; TRBD1 agrees at 7 bases. The CDR3 loop spans 14 amino acids. The ends lost 0 bases at V and 8 bases at J; junction bases unmatched: 6. Germline CDR1 and CDR2: MGHDK and SYGVNS. The CDR3 spells CASSEYFTGEGYTF. The CDR3 DNA reads TGTGCCAGCAGTGAATATTTCACAGGGGAAGGCTACACCTTC.

The V gene is TRBV4-3, the J gene TRBJ2-7; unclear D gene. The V gene lost 1 base and the J gene lost 5 bases, with 9 bases spanning the gap. The CDR3 extends over 13 amino acids. CDR1 and CDR2 (germline): LGHNA, YSLEER. The CDR3 sequence is CASSQGIVHEQYF. For the CDR3, the DNA is TGCGCCAGCAGCCAAGGAATAGTTCACGAGCAGTACTTC.

This clonotype was seen at least ten times. The CDR3 region is CAIGRGTGFTPKLYEQYF. CDR3 nucleotides: TGTGCCATCGGGAGGGGGACAGGGTTTACCCCCAAACTATACGAGCAGTACTTC. V gene TRBV10-3 combines with J gene TRBJ2-7; 9 bases are a match to TRBD1. The CDR3 has 18 residues. The V segment lost 8 bases and the J segment 4 bases; nucleotides outside the gene matches: 21. Germline V gives CDR1 ENHRY, CDR2 SYGVKD.

This clonotype was recorded at least ten times. The CDR3 coding sequence is TGTGCCAGCAGTTACGGGGCTAGCTCCTACGAGCAGTACGTC. This encodes CASSYGASSYEQYV. V and J are TRBV6-5 and TRBJ2-7, with D possibly being TRBD1 (5 bases). The V gene lost 2 bases and the J gene lost 0 bases, with 8 bases spanning the gap. The CDR3 contains 14 residues. Germline CDR1 and CDR2: MNHEY and SVGAGI.

In its sample, this clonotype was seen many times. This chain joins TRBV10-3 and TRBJ1-1; 8 nucleotides match TRBD1. The CDR3 loop spans 18 amino acids. Germline V gene data show CDR1 as ENHRY and CDR2 as SYGVKD. Trimming took 5 bases from V and 3 from J; bases not matched to a gene: 17. In DNA form, the CDR3 reads TGTGCCATCAGTAGCCCGGGACAGGCGGACGGCCAGGACACTGAAGCTTTCTTT. This codes for CAISSPGQADGQDTEAFF.

This chain uses TRBV12-5 with TRBJ2-6, with D possibly TRBD2 on 7 matching bases. CDR1 and CDR2 (germline): LGHNT, FRNRAP. With 0 bases removed from V and 2 bases from J, the gap between germline ends came to 20 bases. The CDR3 spans 20 residues. The CDR3 DNA sequence: TGTGCTAGTGGTTTGGTGGTACGGGGGGCCGCTGCGGCTGGGGCCAACGTCCTGACTTTC. Translated: CASGLVVRGAAAAGANVLTF.

The table lists this clonotype with many counts. The chain couples TRBV6-5 to TRBJ2-3; D may be TRBD1 (6 bases). V was pared by 2 bases and J by 3 bases, with 6 bases between. Germline CDR1 is MNHEY and CDR2 is SVGAGI. The CDR3 loop spans 13 amino acids. The CDR3 loop is CASSYRGTDTQYF. The CDR3, as DNA: TGTGCCAGCAGTTACAGGGGGACAGATACGCAGTATTTT.

This clonotype was counted a few times. CDR3 amino acids: CASSLSEGFSGYEQYF. CDR3 nucleotide sequence: TGCGCCAGCAGCTTATCCGAGGGGTTTTCGGGGTACGAGCAGTACTTC. The genes are TRBV5-1 and TRBJ2-7; D possibly uses TRBD1 or TRBD2 (5 bases each). The CDR3 runs 16 residues. Germline CDR1 reads SGHRS; CDR2 reads YFSETQ. Between the trimmed V and J ends, which lost 2 bases and 4 bases, there was a span of 19 bases.

This clonotype was detected only a few times. This chain uses TRBV6-5 with TRBJ2-7; D is perhaps TRBD1 or TRBD2 (6 bases each). V was cut by 2 bases and J by 7 bases, with 15 bases left in between. This CDR3 contains 14 residues. Per germline, CDR1 MNHEY and CDR2 SVGAGI. CDR3 sequence (DNA): TGTGCCAGCAGTTACGGCCGGGGGCACGGGGAGCAGTACGTC. This translates into CASSYGRGHGEQYV.

This clonotype was found many times. The chain joins TRBV5-1 to TRBJ2-1; a weak D match, TRBD1 (5 bases). CDR1 SGHRS and CDR2 YFSETQ come from the germline V gene. V was cut by 5 bases and J by 6 bases, with 9 bases left in between. The CDR3 is 12 residues long. The CDR3 here is CASSQGSNEQFF. CDR3 in DNA: TGCGCCAGCAGTCAGGGCAGCAATGAGCAGTTCTTC.

This clonotype was recorded many times. CDR3 region: CASSPNRDRATYEQYF. The CDR3 DNA reads as TGTGCCAGCAGTCCAAACCGGGACAGGGCTACCTACGAGCAGTACTTC. The chain joins TRBV3-1 to TRBJ2-7; 9 bases are a match to TRBD1. The germline CDR1 and CDR2 sequences are LGHDT and YNNKEL (reference sequence). The CDR3 has 16 amino acids. The junction had 11 bases not matched to a gene; V was cut back by 6 bases and J by 2 bases.

This clonotype has only a few counts. The chain employs TRBV7-8 and TRBJ2-3; the D gene is possibly TRBD2 (5 bases). Deletions cut 5 bases from V and 5 bases from J, with 23 bases between. CDR3 length equals 17 residues. The germline V gene has CDR1 SGHVS and CDR2 FQNEAQ. This CDR3 is CASSPPFGASGLDTQYF. The CDR3 bases are TGTGCCAGCAGCCCCCCCTTCGGAGCCTCGGGGTTAGATACGCAGTATTTT.

This chain links TRBV11-2 with TRBJ1-5; maybe TRBD1 (5 bases). V lost 4 bases to trimming and J lost 5 bases, with 18 bases between them. The CDR3 is 16 residues long. The germline V gene has CDR1 SGHAT and CDR2 FQNNGV. The chain's CDR3 is CASSSLRGNADQPQHF. For the CDR3, the DNA is TGTGCCAGCAGCTCACTAAGGGGAAACGCTGATCAGCCCCAGCATTTT. The full variable domain, in which reference TRBV11-2 and TRBJ1-5 provide the parts outside the CDR3, is EAGVAQSPRYKIIEKRQSVAFWCNPISGHATLYWYQQILGQGPKLLIQFQNNGVVDDSQLPKDRFSAERLKGVDSTLKIQPAKLEDSAVYLCASSSLRGNADQPQHFGDGTRLSIL.

This clonotype was seen at least ten times. This chain uses TRBV29-1 with TRBJ2-5; no clear D gene. The CDR3 extends over 13 amino acids. V dropped 4 bases and J dropped 0 bases, with 9 bases sitting between them. The V gene's germline CDR1 is SQVTM and CDR2 ANQGSEA. The CDR3 loop reads CSVGTGHQETQYF. DNA of the CDR3: TGCAGCGTTGGGACCGGGCACCAAGAGACCCAGTACTTC.

This clonotype was seen at least ten times. The chain joins TRBV5-1 to TRBJ1-1; 9 bases fit TRBD1. Germline V gene lookup returns CDR1 SGHRS and CDR2 YFSETQ. V was clipped by 7 bases and J by 3 bases; unmatched bases: 19. This CDR3 region has 18 residues. CDR3 sequence reads: CASAQQGQGLQAYTEAFF. The CDR3 nucleotides are TGCGCCAGCGCGCAGCAGGGACAGGGACTCCAAGCGTACACTGAAGCTTTCTTT.

This clonotype was picked up a small number of times. The chain links TRBV20-1 to TRBJ2-2; D not certain. V was pared by 0 bases and J by 6 bases, with 11 bases between. The CDR3 consists of 14 residues. CDR1 DFQATT and CDR2 SNEGSKA come from the germline V gene (reference sequence). This CDR3 reads CSARDSPFAGELFF. The CDR3 region has the DNA TGCAGTGCTAGAGATTCCCCGTTCGCCGGGGAGCTGTTTTTT.